Below are 13 T cell receptor beta chains sequenced from a single sample in a study of blood T cell repertoires in COVID-19. Profiled with immunoSEQ multiplex PCR; TCRdb holds only in-frame clones, not every one. The data show some 20,000 clones, roughly 91% seen once. The sample comprised peripheral blood. All receptors derive from a human donor in a cohort sampled during active COVID-19.

This chain uses TRBV19 with TRBJ1-6; D perhaps matches TRBD1 (6 bases). Trimming pared 5 bases from V and 0 bases from J, leaving 11 bases between. CDR1 and CDR2 from the germline V gene are LNHDA and SQIVND (reference sequence). The CDR3 totals 16 residues. CDR3 sequence (DNA): TGTGCCAGTAGTCCTCGGGACACCTCCTATAATTCACCCCTCCACTTT. Translated: CASSPRDTSYNSPLHF.

Remarks on this clone: Mismatch with germline at one junction end may stem from a read error. This CDR3 is CASSSIAGGQGTQYF. For the CDR3, the DNA is TGTGCCAGCAGTTCCATAGCGGGGGGGCAAGGGACCCAGTACTTC. The chain links TRBV27 to TRBJ2-5, with 11 bases matching TRBD2. Germline V CDR1 and CDR2: MNHEY, SMNVEV (reference sequence). CDR3 length equals 15 residues.

V gene TRBV7-2 combines with J gene TRBJ1-5, with D tentatively TRBD1 (6 bases). Germline V lookup: CDR1 SGHTA, CDR2 FQGNSA. This CDR3 has 13 residues. V was pared by 5 bases and J by 7 bases, with 12 bases between. CDR3 residues: CASSAGVAQPQHF. The CDR3 nucleotides are TGTGCCAGCAGCGCAGGGGTAGCGCAGCCCCAGCATTTT.

V and J are TRBV19 and TRBJ2-1; perhaps TRBD2 as D (5 bases). CDR1 LNHDA and CDR2 SQIVND come from the germline V gene (reference sequence). V was cut by 3 bases and J by 0 bases, with 12 bases left in between. The CDR3 has 16 residues. The CDR3 loop reads CASSISGSSSYNEQFF. The CDR3 DNA reads as TGTGCCAGTAGTATTTCGGGGTCCAGCTCCTACAATGAGCAGTTCTTC.

This chain connects TRBV19 to TRBJ2-1, with a possible D match to TRBD1 (6 bases). CDR1 is LNHDA and CDR2 is SQIVND in the germline V gene (reference sequence). Trimming shortened V by 7 bases and J by 9 bases, and 22 bases separated the two germline ends. The CDR3 has 15 amino acids. The CDR3 spells CASTPRGGAVGEQFF. The CDR3 bases are TGTGCCAGTACTCCAAGAGGGGGTGCTGTGGGTGAGCAGTTCTTC.

The V call is TRBV11-3, the J call TRBJ2-1; a possible D gene is TRBD2 (6 bases). Germline V lookup: CDR1 SGHNT, CDR2 YENEEA. The V and J ends lost 4 bases and 5 bases respectively, with 9 bases between them. The length of the CDR3 is 13 residues. The CDR3 sequence is CASSSTSHNEQFF. Written as DNA, the CDR3 is TGTGCCAGCAGCTCGACTAGTCACAATGAGCAGTTCTTC.

The gene calls are TRBV5-1 and TRBJ1-1; no clear D. From germline, CDR1 is SGHRS and CDR2 YFSETQ. The ends were cut back, 4 bases at V and 1 base at J, with 11 bases in the middle. CDR3 length: 14 residues. The CDR3 loop is CASSGGPGNTEAFF. The DNA of the CDR3 is TGCGCCAGCAGCGGCGGTCCTGGGAACACTGAAGCTTTCTTT.

The chain joins TRBV3-1 (or the pseudogene TRBV3-2) to TRBJ1-5; 7 bases align to TRBD1. The CDR3 has 13 residues. After removal of 5 bases from V and 5 bases from J, the junction contained 3 bases not matched to a gene. Germline CDR1 LGHDT, CDR2 YNNKEL (reference sequence). The CDR3 sequence is CASSDRAYQPQHF. The CDR3 DNA reads as TGTGCCAGCAGCGACAGGGCCTATCAGCCCCAGCATTTT.

The V and J genes are TRBV6-6 and TRBJ1-1; D unresolved. The length of the CDR3 is 16 residues. Trimming removed 0 bases from V and 1 base from J, with 12 bases in between. Germline lookup yields CDR1 MNHNY and CDR2 SVGAGI (reference sequence). CDR3 coding DNA: TGTGCCAGCAGTTACTCGCCCCAGGCCCCGAACACTGAAGCTTTCTTT. Amino acid sequence: CASSYSPQAPNTEAFF.

The chain links TRBV11-2 to TRBJ2-6; possible D gene TRBD1, 6 bases. The CDR3 is 18 amino acids. Germline CDR1 is SGHAT and CDR2 is FQNNGV. Trimming left V 1 base short and J 2 bases short, with 15 bases between. CDR3 sequence (DNA): TGTGCCAGCAGCTTAGTGCAGGGGCCCCCGGCTGGGGCCAACGTCCTGACTTTC. This encodes CASSLVQGPPAGANVLTF.

V usage is TRBV18 and J usage is TRBJ2-5; D not certain. The ends were cut back, 6 bases at V and 1 base at J, with 15 bases in the middle. The CDR3 runs 15 residues. Germline loops: CDR1 KGHSH, CDR2 LQKENI. CDR3: CASSLRVGGQETQYF. The CDR3 nucleotides read TGTGCCAGCTCCCTCCGGGTGGGTGGCCAAGAGACCCAGTACTTC.

The chain employs TRBV11-3 and TRBJ2-1, with D unclear. The germline V gene encodes CDR1 SGHNT and CDR2 YENEEA. This CDR3 comprises 13 residues. The V end lost 0 bases, the J end lost 10 bases, and 10 bases lay between the germline ends. CDR3 loop: CASSLETTLEQFF. The CDR3 DNA is TGTGCCAGCAGCTTAGAGACGACTCTCGAGCAGTTCTTC.

This clone was counted a single time. The chain uses TRBV4-3 and TRBJ2-1; tentative D call: TRBD1 (6 bases). The CDR3 sequence is 14 residues long. Germline CDR1 reads LGHNA; CDR2 reads YSLEER. V lost 4 bases and J 9 bases, leaving 16 bases between the germline ends. The CDR3 region has the DNA TGCGCCAGCAGCCTGGACAGCCAACGGAGTGAGCAGTTCTTC. This sequence encodes CASSLDSQRSEQFF.